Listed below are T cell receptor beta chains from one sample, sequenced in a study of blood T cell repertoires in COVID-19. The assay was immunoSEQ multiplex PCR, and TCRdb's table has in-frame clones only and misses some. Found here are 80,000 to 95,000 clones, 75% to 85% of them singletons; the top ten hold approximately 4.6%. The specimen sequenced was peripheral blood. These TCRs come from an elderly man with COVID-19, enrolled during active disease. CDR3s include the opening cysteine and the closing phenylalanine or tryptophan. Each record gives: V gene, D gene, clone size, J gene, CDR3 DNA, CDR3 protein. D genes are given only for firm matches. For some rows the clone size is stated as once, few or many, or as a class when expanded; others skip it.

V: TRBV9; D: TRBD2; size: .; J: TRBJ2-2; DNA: TGTGCCAGCAGCGTCAGCGGGGAGAACACCGGGGAGCTGTTTTTT; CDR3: CASSVSGENTGELFF
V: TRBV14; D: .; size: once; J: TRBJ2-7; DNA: TGTGCCAGCAGCCAAGCGTCCTTTAACGAGCAGTACTTC; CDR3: CASSQASFNEQYF
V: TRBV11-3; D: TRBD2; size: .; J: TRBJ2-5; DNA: TGTGCCAGCAGCCTCGGGACTAGCGGGGCGCCCCAGTACTTC; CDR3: CASSLGTSGAPQYF
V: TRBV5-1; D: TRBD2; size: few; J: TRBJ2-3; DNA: TGCGCCAGCAGCTTGGGGGGACTAGCGGGGGCGAGCACAGATACGCAGTATTTT; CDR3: CASSLGGLAGASTDTQYF
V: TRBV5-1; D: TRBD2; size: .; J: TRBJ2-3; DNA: TGCGCCAGCACCGGGACTAGCGGGTCTCTCTGGAGCACAGATACGCAGTATTTT; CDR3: CASTGTSGSLWSTDTQYF
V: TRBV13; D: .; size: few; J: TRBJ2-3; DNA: TGTGCCAGCAGCTTAGTACTCGATACGCAGTATTTT; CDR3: CASSLVLDTQYF
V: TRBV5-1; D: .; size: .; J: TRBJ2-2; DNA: TGCGCCAGCAGCTTGGTAGCCGGAATGAACACCGGGGAGCTGTTTTTT; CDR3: CASSLVAGMNTGELFF
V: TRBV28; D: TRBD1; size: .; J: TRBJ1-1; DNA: TGTGCCAGCAGTTCAGGCCCTGGACAGGGGGGGTCGAACACTGAAGCTTTCTTT; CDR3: CASSSGPGQGGSNTEAFF
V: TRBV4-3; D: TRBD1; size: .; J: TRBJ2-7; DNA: TGCGCCAGCAGCCAAGTAACCGGGACAGCCGCTCTCAATCCTTACGAGCAGTACTTC; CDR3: CASSQVTGTAALNPYEQYF
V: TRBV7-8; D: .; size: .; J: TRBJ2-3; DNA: TGTGCCAGCAGCCCCGCTTACCCGGGGGAGGATACGCAGTATTTT; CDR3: CASSPAYPGEDTQYF
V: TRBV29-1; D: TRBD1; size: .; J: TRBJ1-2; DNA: TGCAGCGTTGCCTCGCAGGGGGGCTATGGCTACACCTTC; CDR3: CSVASQGGYGYTF
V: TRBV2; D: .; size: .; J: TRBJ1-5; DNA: TGTGCCAGCAGTGTTTTAGCCAATCAGCCCCAGCATTTT; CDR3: CASSVLANQPQHF
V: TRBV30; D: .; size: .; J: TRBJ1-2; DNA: TGTGCCTGGAGGTTAACAGGGAACTATGGCTACACCTTC; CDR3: CAWRLTGNYGYTF
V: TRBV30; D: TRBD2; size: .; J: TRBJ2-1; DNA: TGTGCCTGGATCCTAGCGGGATTCTACAATGAGCAGTTCTTC; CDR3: CAWILAGFYNEQFF
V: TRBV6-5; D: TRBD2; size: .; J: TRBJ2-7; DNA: TGTGCCATCGGGCTCTCGGGACTAGGCCTCTACGAGCAGTACTTC; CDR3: CAIGLSGLGLYEQYF
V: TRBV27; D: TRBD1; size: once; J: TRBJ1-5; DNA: TGTGCCAGCAGTACTTCCGGGACAGGGGGCTGGCAGCCCCAGCATTTT; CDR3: CASSTSGTGGWQPQHF
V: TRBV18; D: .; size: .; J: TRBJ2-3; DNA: TGTGCCAGCTCACCATCAGGTGGTAGCACAGATACGCAGTATTTT; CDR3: CASSPSGGSTDTQYF
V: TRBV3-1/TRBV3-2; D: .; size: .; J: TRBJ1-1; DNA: TGTGCCAGCAGCCAAGGACGGCAGGGATACGCTTTCTTT; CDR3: CASSQGRQGYAFF
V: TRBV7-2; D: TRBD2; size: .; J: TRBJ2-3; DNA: TGTGCCAGCAGCATGCCGGGACTAGCGTCAGATACGCAGTATTTT; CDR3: CASSMPGLASDTQYF
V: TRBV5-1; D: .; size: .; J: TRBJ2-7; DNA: TGCGCCAGCAGCTTGGTACAGGGTGCCGAGCAGTACTTC; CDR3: CASSLVQGAEQYF
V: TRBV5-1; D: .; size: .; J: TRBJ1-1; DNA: TGCGCCAGCAGCTTGAGTTGGACACAGGGCCCCACTGAAGCTTTCTTT; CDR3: CASSLSWTQGPTEAFF
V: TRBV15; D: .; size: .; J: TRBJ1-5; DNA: TGTGCCACCAGCAGAGATCGAGGGGGTGGTAGGGCGCTCAATCAGCCCCAGCATTTT; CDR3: CATSRDRGGGRALNQPQHF
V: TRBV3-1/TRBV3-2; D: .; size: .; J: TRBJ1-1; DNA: TGTGCCAGCAGCCAAGACAGGAACACTGAAGCTTTCTTT; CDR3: CASSQDRNTEAFF
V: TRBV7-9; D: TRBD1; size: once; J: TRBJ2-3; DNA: TGTGCCAGCAGCACGGGACAGGGTAGAGATACGCAGTATTTT; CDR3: CASSTGQGRDTQYF
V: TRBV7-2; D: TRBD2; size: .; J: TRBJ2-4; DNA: TGTGCCAGCAGTAGCGGGATTGGAAACATTCAGTACTTC; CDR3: CASSSGIGNIQYF
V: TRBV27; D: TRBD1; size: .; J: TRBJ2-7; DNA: TGTGCCAGCAGTCTTACCCGGGACAGGGCCTACGAGCAGTACTTC; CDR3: CASSLTRDRAYEQYF
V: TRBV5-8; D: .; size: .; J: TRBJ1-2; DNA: TGTGCCAGCAGCTTGGCCGCGTCGGGGTGGGGAAACTATGGCTACACCTTC; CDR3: CASSLAASGWGNYGYTF
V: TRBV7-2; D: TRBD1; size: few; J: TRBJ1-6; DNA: TGTGCCAGCAGCCAACAGGGGGCTTATTCACCCCTCCACTTT; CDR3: CASSQQGAYSPLHF
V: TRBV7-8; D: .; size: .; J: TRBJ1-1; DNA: TGTGCCAGCAGCCCAGTAAGGACTATGGGCACTGAAGCTTTCTTT; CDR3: CASSPVRTMGTEAFF
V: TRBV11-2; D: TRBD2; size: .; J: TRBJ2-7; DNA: TGTGCCAGCAGCTTCGGACCGGGACTAGCGGGAGTCACCTCCTGGGAGCAGTACTTC; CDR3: CASSFGPGLAGVTSWEQYF
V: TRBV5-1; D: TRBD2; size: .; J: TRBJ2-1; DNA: TGCGCCAGCAGCTTGGCTAGCGGGGGTTACAATGAGCAGTTCTTC; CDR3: CASSLASGGYNEQFF
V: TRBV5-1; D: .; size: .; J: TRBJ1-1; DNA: TGCGCCAGCAGCTTGGTGGCTCTGAACACTGAAGCTTTCTTT; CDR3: CASSLVALNTEAFF
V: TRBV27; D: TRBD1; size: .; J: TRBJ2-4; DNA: TGTGCCAGCAGTACAGACAGGGTAGACATTCAGTACTTC; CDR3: CASSTDRVDIQYF
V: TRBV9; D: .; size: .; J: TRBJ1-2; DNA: TGTGCCAGCAGCGTAGGAGGTCGGAACTATGGCTACACCTTC; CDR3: CASSVGGRNYGYTF
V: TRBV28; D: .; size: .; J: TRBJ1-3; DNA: TGTGCCAGCAGTTCAGCGATCTCTGGAAACACCATATATTTT; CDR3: CASSSAISGNTIYF
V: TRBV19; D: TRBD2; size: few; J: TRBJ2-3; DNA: TGTGCCAGTAGTATTAGAGGTCTAGCGGAGGACACAGATACGCAGTATTTT; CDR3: CASSIRGLAEDTDTQYF
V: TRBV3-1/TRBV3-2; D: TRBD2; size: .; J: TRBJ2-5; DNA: TGTGCCGGCAGCCAAGTTCTCGAGACTAGCGTCCAAGAGACCCAGTACTTC; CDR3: CAGSQVLETSVQETQYF
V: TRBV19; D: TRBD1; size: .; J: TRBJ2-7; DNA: TGTGCCAGTTCCGGGACAGGGGGCAGGGACGAGCAGTACTTC; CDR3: CASSGTGGRDEQYF
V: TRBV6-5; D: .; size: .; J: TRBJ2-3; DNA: TGTGCCAGCAGTCAGTGGGGGGACGGCACAGATACGCAGTATTTT; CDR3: CASSQWGDGTDTQYF
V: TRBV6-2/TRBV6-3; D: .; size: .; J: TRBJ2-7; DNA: TGTGCCAGCAGTTCCAGGTCGGTCATGGACTTC; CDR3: CASSSRSVMDF
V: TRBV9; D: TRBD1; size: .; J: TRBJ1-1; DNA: TGTGCCAGCAGCGCCTATACAGGGGACACTGAAGCTTTCTTT; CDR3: CASSAYTGDTEAFF
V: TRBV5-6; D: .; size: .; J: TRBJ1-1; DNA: TGTGCCAGCAGCTGGACCGGGACAAGGAACACTGAAGCTTTCTTT; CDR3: CASSWTGTRNTEAFF
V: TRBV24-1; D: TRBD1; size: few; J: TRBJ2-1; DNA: TGTGCCACCGGAGGAAGTAGACCGGGACAGGGGATTAATGAGCAGTTCTTC; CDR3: CATGGSRPGQGINEQFF
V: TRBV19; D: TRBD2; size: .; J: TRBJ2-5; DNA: TGTGCCAGTAGGGGACTAGCGGGGGCCGGGGAGACCCAGTACTTC; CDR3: CASRGLAGAGETQYF
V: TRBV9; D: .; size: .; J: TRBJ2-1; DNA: TGTGCCAGCAGCGTAGAGGACAGCTCCTACAATGAGCAGTTCTTC; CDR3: CASSVEDSSYNEQFF